The table lists the clone carrying this T cell receptor beta chain with a count of one. The data stem from a study of blood T cell repertoires in COVID-19. Adults between about 18 and 95 years of age took part from under 25 US areas. A case of COVID-19 had been met by exposed participants within 2 weeks before study entry. Original processing notes: Quantification of nucleated cells was approximated via reference gene primer amplification. The data were produced by immunoSEQ multiplex PCR, yet TCRdb's version contains in-frame clones alone and is incomplete. V and J calls and clone size come straight from that table; D and trimming were deduced from the DNA. The sample has approximately 300,000 clones; roughly 85% are singletons. The CDR3 is made up of 13 amino acids. V lost 6 bases to trimming and J lost 2 bases, with 7 bases between them. From germline, CDR1 is SNHLY and CDR2 FYNNEI.

The receptor was isolated from a young woman who had been exposed to COVID-19. V and J are TRBV2 and TRBJ2-2, with a possible D match to TRBD1 (5 bases). The sequencing sample was made of PBMCs or T cells enriched from blood (not recorded which). The CDR3 DNA reads as TGTGCCAGCAGGACAGATAACACCGGGGAGCTGTTTTTT. This gives the protein CASRTDNTGELFF.